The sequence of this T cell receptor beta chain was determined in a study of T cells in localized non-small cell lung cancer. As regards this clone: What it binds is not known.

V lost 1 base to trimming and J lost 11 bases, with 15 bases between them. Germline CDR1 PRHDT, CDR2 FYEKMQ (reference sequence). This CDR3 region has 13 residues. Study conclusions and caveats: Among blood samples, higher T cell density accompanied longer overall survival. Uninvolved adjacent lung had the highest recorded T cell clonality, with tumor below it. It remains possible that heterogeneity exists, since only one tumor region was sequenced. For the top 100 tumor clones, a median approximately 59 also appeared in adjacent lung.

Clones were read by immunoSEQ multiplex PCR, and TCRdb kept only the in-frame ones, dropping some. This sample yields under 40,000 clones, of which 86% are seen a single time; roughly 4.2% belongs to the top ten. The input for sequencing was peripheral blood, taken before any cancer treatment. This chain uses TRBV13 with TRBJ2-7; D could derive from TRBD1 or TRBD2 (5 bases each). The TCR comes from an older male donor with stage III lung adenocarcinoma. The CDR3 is CASSLERQGTKYF. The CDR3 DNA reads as TGTGCCAGCAGCTTAGAGCGGCAGGGTACAAAGTACTTC.